This TCR beta chain was obtained from a study of T cells in Graves' hyperthyroidism and ophthalmopathy (dated by TCRdb to about 2019). Study-level background: Peripheral blood samples were taken at initial diagnosis, before any treatment was given. The roughly 100 discovery patients were randomly divided into training and test sets at a 7:3 ratio. Whether ophthalmopathy could be predicted prospectively was tested in an independent validation cohort made up of about 18 hyperthyroidism patients plus 17 patients who later progressed to ophthalmopathy. The paper describes TCR Vbeta CDR3 sequencing of 135 peripheral blood samples, made up of 43 ophthalmopathy patients, roughly 80 hyperthyroidism patients and roughly 17 progressor patients. In addition, the study compared T-cell repertoires in thyroid tissue and in blood from six Graves' hyperthyroidism patients. Following sampling, methimazole starting at 30 mg daily was given to hyperthyroidism patients, and high-dose intravenous methylprednisolone was given to ophthalmopathy patients. To identify TCR V-J signatures that set the groups apart, the researchers used a discovery cohort of 100 patients, made up of approximately 43 with Graves' ophthalmopathy and some 56 with stable Graves' hyperthyroidism.

What the work shows at the level of the full study, not this receptor alone: Blood samples also contained most of the expanded thyroid clonotypes (frequency above 0.001), which suggests that blood repertoires may reflect thyroid immune responses. Ophthalmopathy was separated from stable hyperthyroidism by a 13 V-J signature model, with approximately 85% sensitivity and just over 81% specificity obtained in cross-validation and 80%/75% obtained in testing. In validation, progression to ophthalmopathy was predicted by the model with 70.59% sensitivity and roughly 76% specificity, a median of about 6.4 months before onset. No statistical method was used to fix the sample size in advance, and group allocation was not hidden from the investigators.

CDR1 and CDR2 (SEHNR, FQNEAQ) derive from the germline V gene (reference sequence). From the cysteine up to the phenylalanine, the CDR3 has a length of 13 residues. Solely the CDR3 DNA is kept, with 39 bases framed from the first base. V is cut by 5 bases and J by 8 bases, and the space between the germline ends is 13 bases. The TCR beta CDR3 regions were amplified from RNA transcripts. For the first round of RT-PCR on the TCR CDR3, the HTBI primer set was used together with the Qiagen OneStep RT-PCR kit. Libraries were constructed in a second round of multiplex PCR, after which size selection and purification were carried out. Libraries were sequenced paired-end with 100 bp reads on an Illumina HiSeq2000. The paper's data handling went like this. SOAPnuke was used to process the raw data, with reads discarded if the reads contained adapters or uncalled bases, had a mean Phred below 15, or lacked an exact constant-primer or identifier match. COPE v1.2.5 was used to merge the high-quality paired reads, and each unique nucleotide sequence was defined as a clonotype. MiTCR v1.1 was used to align clonotypes to the IMGT TRBV, TRBD and TRBJ reference segments. Only V-J combinations with frequency above 0.0001, covering approximately 99% of repertoires, were analysed. The TCS score was defined as the ratio of F50 (clonal expansion) to E x V (chaos), calculated using BLOSUM62-based TCRdist between CDR3 peptides within each V-J. Welch's t-statistics and random forest reduced fewer than 600 V-J features to 10 to 15, which were used in a naive Bayes classifier (R e1071). In-frame beta chains were kept once TCRdb had trimmed the public reads at Q25 with fastp and called clones with MiXCR. Rows merge per CDR3 protein into single entries with the most common DNA and genes. TCRdb, rather than the study authors, made the V and J calls. This sample is represented by a few hundred thousand distinct CDR3 sequences; about 15% of them were singletons. Together, the top ten hold 25% to 30% of the sample.

This clonotype was observed many times. This receptor's antigen is unknown. Base qualities are not recorded, but no much larger clone differs from it by a single base. The hyperthyroidism patients were between 18 and 65 years old and newly diagnosed, with a disease duration of less than 2 months. Patients with uncontrolled infections, other autoimmune diseases, pregnancy or lactation were excluded. Clinical symptoms, serum thyroxine and TRAb, thyroid ultrasound, and orbital computed tomography formed the basis for the diagnoses. Blood from progressor patients was collected at the time of first diagnosis with hyperthyroidism, before any ophthalmopathy symptoms had appeared. PBMCs were isolated from 8 to 10 ml of fresh peripheral blood by Ficoll-Paque density gradient centrifugation. Patients classed as progressors first received a Graves' hyperthyroidism diagnosis and then went on to develop ophthalmopathy during follow-up. Trizol reagent was used to extract total RNA, and RNA quality was then checked on an Agilent 2100 Bioanalyzer.

Sequenced material: blood. The V and J segments used are TRBV7-9 and TRBJ2-1; TRBD1 is perhaps the D gene, given 5 matching bases. This TCR derives from a woman aged 18-35 years with Graves' hyperthyroidism that later progressed to Graves' ophthalmopathy. CDR3 region: CASSPPLRDEQFF. Read as DNA, the sequence is TGTGCCAGCAGCCCACCCCTCAGGGATGAGCAGTTCTTC.